Listed below are T cell receptor beta chains from one sample, sequenced in a study of cytomegalovirus exposure and HLA in healthy donors. Profiled with immunoSEQ multiplex PCR; TCRdb holds only in-frame clones, not every one. The sample consists of 200,000 to 300,000 clones, roughly 87% of them appearing once. Sequenced material: PBMCs. These receptors all stem from a young man in good health and CMV-seropositive. The CDR3 runs from the conserved cysteine through the conserved F or W. The D gene is left open where the match is weak. The listing skips clone size in some rows; elsewhere it reads once, few, many or a size class.

d_call: TRBD2; cdr3_length: 15; v_call: TRBV2; clone_size: NA; j_call: TRBJ2-1; cdr3_aa: CASSVSGRVGNEQFF; cdr3_nt: TGTGCCAGCAGCGTTAGCGGGAGGGTCGGCAATGAGCAGTTCTTC
d_call: NA; cdr3_length: 11; v_call: TRBV27; clone_size: NA; j_call: TRBJ2-5; cdr3_aa: CASSLMETQYF; cdr3_nt: TGTGCCAGCAGTTTAATGGAGACCCAGTACTTC
d_call: NA; cdr3_length: 14; v_call: TRBV2; clone_size: NA; j_call: TRBJ2-1; cdr3_aa: CASAVAGLYNEQFF; cdr3_nt: TGTGCCAGCGCGGTAGCTGGGTTGTACAATGAGCAGTTCTTC
d_call: TRBD1; cdr3_length: 13; v_call: TRBV6-5; clone_size: NA; j_call: TRBJ1-1; cdr3_aa: CASRRTGGTEAFF; cdr3_nt: TGTGCCAGCAGGAGAACAGGGGGCACTGAAGCTTTCTTT
d_call: NA; cdr3_length: 14; v_call: TRBV6-5; clone_size: NA; j_call: TRBJ1-5; cdr3_aa: CASSNRDGNQPQHF; cdr3_nt: TGTGCCAGCAGCAACCGGGACGGCAATCAGCCCCAGCATTTT
d_call: TRBD1; cdr3_length: 15; v_call: TRBV27; clone_size: once; j_call: TRBJ1-4; cdr3_aa: CASRGTDATNEKLFF; cdr3_nt: TGTGCCAGCAGGGGGACAGACGCAACTAATGAAAAACTGTTTTTT
d_call: NA; cdr3_length: 14; v_call: TRBV11-2; clone_size: NA; j_call: TRBJ1-5; cdr3_aa: CASSYSGGNQPQHF; cdr3_nt: TGTGCCAGCAGTTACAGCGGGGGTAATCAGCCCCAGCATTTT
d_call: NA; cdr3_length: 15; v_call: TRBV5-8; clone_size: once; j_call: TRBJ2-1; cdr3_aa: CASSGLGSSYNEQFF; cdr3_nt: TGTGCCAGCAGTGGACTGGGGAGCTCCTACAATGAGCAGTTCTTC
d_call: NA; cdr3_length: 20; v_call: TRBV4-2; clone_size: NA; j_call: TRBJ2-7; cdr3_aa: CASSQDRQSILVFGSYEQYF; cdr3_nt: TGTGCCAGCAGCCAAGATCGGCAGAGCATCCTCGTCTTTGGCTCCTACGAGCAGTACTTC
d_call: TRBD2; cdr3_length: 14; v_call: TRBV5-6; clone_size: NA; j_call: TRBJ2-7; cdr3_aa: CASSADGRNLRSNF; cdr3_nt: TGTGCCAGCAGCGCAGACGGGAGGAACCTACGATCAAACTTC
d_call: NA; cdr3_length: 15; v_call: TRBV6-1; clone_size: NA; j_call: TRBJ1-2; cdr3_aa: CASSEASSGADGYTF; cdr3_nt: TGTGCCAGCAGTGAAGCGTCGTCTGGGGCGGATGGCTACACCTTC
d_call: TRBD2; cdr3_length: 15; v_call: TRBV6-6; clone_size: once; j_call: TRBJ2-3; cdr3_aa: CASSSQLAFTDTQYF; cdr3_nt: TGTGCCAGCAGTTCGCAACTAGCGTTCACAGATACGCAGTATTTT
d_call: NA; cdr3_length: 15; v_call: TRBV25-1; clone_size: once; j_call: TRBJ2-1; cdr3_aa: CASSVNTGASGEQFF; cdr3_nt: TGTGCCAGCAGTGTAAATACAGGGGCTAGCGGAGAGCAGTTCTTC
d_call: NA; cdr3_length: 13; v_call: TRBV27; clone_size: NA; j_call: TRBJ2-5; cdr3_aa: CASSRREGETQYF; cdr3_nt: TGTGCCAGCAGTAGAAGGGAAGGGGAGACCCAGTACTTC
d_call: NA; cdr3_length: 14; v_call: TRBV27; clone_size: NA; j_call: TRBJ1-1; cdr3_aa: CASSFFPPNIEAFF; cdr3_nt: TGTGCCAGCAGTTTTTTCCCCCCCAATATTGAAGCTTTCTTT
d_call: NA; cdr3_length: 12; v_call: TRBV28; clone_size: NA; j_call: TRBJ1-2; cdr3_aa: CASSLIRAGYTF; cdr3_nt: TGTGCCAGCAGTTTAATCAGGGCAGGCTACACCTTC
d_call: NA; cdr3_length: 13; v_call: TRBV2; clone_size: NA; j_call: TRBJ2-1; cdr3_aa: CASSLPEYNEQFF; cdr3_nt: TGTGCCAGCAGTCTCCCGGAATACAATGAGCAGTTCTTC